The 32 T cell receptor beta chains reported below all come from one sample, sequenced in a study of OX40 agonist ivuxolimab in advanced cancers. Generated by immunoSEQ multiplex PCR, the TCRdb table keeps only in-frame clones and is missing some. The sample carries about 72,000 clones, about 86% recorded once. Material: CD4+ or CD8+ T cells sorted from blood, obtained in a trial of the OX40 agonist ivuxolimab. These receptors originate from an adult with an advanced solid tumor such as melanoma, head and neck, liver or kidney cancer.

The V and J genes are TRBV7-8 and TRBJ1-1; D gene unclear. Per the germline V gene, CDR1 is SGHVS and CDR2 is FQNEAQ. The length of the CDR3 is 13 residues. The V end was cut by 1 base, the J end by 6 bases, with 9 bases between. For the CDR3, the DNA is TGTGCCAGCAGCTTAGTGACCACAGCTGAAGCTTTCTTT. Residues: CASSLVTTAEAFF.

Of note for this clone: The junction differs from germline at one of its ends, possibly a read error. This chain uses TRBV30 with TRBJ1-2, with D possibly being TRBD1 (5 bases). Germline lookup yields CDR1 GTSNPN and CDR2 SVGIG (reference sequence). This CDR3 is built from 14 residues. As DNA, the CDR3 is TGTGCCCGGAGTTCCGACTGGGGCTTCTTTGGCTACACCTTC. It is translated as CARSSDWGFFGYTF.

The chain recombines TRBV7-8 with TRBJ1-1, with D tentatively TRBD1 (6 bases). In germline, CDR1 is SGHVS, CDR2 FQNEAQ. Trimming took off 2 bases at V and 0 bases at J, with 13 bases between the two ends. The CDR3 is 16 amino acids. The CDR3 DNA sequence: TGTGCCAGCAGCTTATCACAGGGCCGTATGAACACTGAAGCTTTCTTT. Translation: CASSLSQGRMNTEAFF.

The chain has TRBV18 and TRBJ2-5, with TRBD2 identical over 8 bases. Germline CDR1 KGHSH, CDR2 LQKENI. This CDR3 comprises 13 residues. J was trimmed by 4 bases and V by 2 bases; bases with no gene match: 0. The CDR3 region has the DNA TGTGCCAGCTCACCAGGACTAGCAGAGACCCAGTACTTC. Residues: CASSPGLAETQYF.

V and J are TRBV7-2 and TRBJ1-2; 10 nucleotides align to TRBD1. Per the germline V gene, CDR1 is SGHTA and CDR2 is FQGNSA. The CDR3 length is 15 residues. V lost 6 bases and J lost 8; bases outside the gene matches: 12. The DNA of the CDR3 is TGTGCCAGCAGTTTGACAGGGGGCGCTTCTTCGGGCTACACCTTC. It encodes CASSLTGGASSGYTF.

As for this clone: This CDR3 is also generated by other DNA sequences in the sample. J is TRBJ1-5 and V is TRBV18, with no clear D. The germline V and J ends were trimmed by 2 bases and 4 bases, with 6 bases remaining between them. There are 13 residues in the CDR3. CDR1 is KGHSH, CDR2 LQKENI, per germline. This CDR3 reads CASSPEGNQPQHF. The CDR3, as DNA: TGTGCCAGCTCACCAGAGGGTAATCAGCCCCAGCATTTT.

The chain recombines TRBV5-1 with TRBJ2-3, with 14 nucleotides matching TRBD2. The V gene end was trimmed by 4 bases and the J gene end by 1 base; junction bases not matched to a gene: 5. This CDR3 has 17 residues. The germline V gene has CDR1 SGHRS and CDR2 YFSETQ. The CDR3 protein is CASSPRTSGGRTDTQYF. CDR3 DNA: TGCGCCAGCAGCCCCCGGACTAGCGGGGGGCGCACAGATACGCAGTATTTT.

The rearrangement links TRBV13 to TRBJ2-3; 8 bases line up with TRBD2. The CDR3 has 18 amino acids. CDR1 and CDR2 (germline): PRHDT, FYEKMQ (reference sequence). Trimming removed 5 bases from V and 1 base from J; junction bases left unmatched: 14. In DNA, the CDR3 is TGTGCCAGCAGCCATAGGCTCGGCGGGGGGCGAGGCACAGATACGCAGTATTTT. This translates into CASSHRLGGGRGTDTQYF. Filled out from reference TRBV13 and TRBJ2-3, the complete variable domain reads AAGVIQSPRHLIKEKRETATLKCYPIPRHDTVYWYQQGPGQDPQFLISFYEKMQSDKGSIPDRFSAQQFSDYHSELNMSSLELGDSALYFCASSHRLGGGRGTDTQYFGPGTRLTVL.

The genes are TRBV5-3 and TRBJ2-3; D gene ambiguous. TRBV5-3 is noted as an ORF with a role that remains uncertain. The germline V and J ends were trimmed by 8 bases and 0 bases, with 10 bases remaining between them. The CDR3 is 13 residues long. CDR3 amino acids: CASSTYSTDTQYF. The DNA for the CDR3 is TGTGCCAGCAGCACTTATAGCACAGATACGCAGTATTTT.

The CDR3 bases are TGTGCCAGCAGCAAAGCGGCTAGGAATCAGCCCCAGCATTTT. As protein: CASSKAARNQPQHF. This rearrangement joins TRBV6-5 to TRBJ1-5; D not resolved. This CDR3 contains 14 residues. The germline V gene has CDR1 MNHEY and CDR2 SVGAGI. Trimming cost V 6 bases and J 4 bases, with 13 bases left between them.

V and J are TRBV7-2 and TRBJ2-1; no firm D call. V was cut by 0 bases and J by 12 bases, with 6 bases left in between. This CDR3 comprises 11 residues. Germline CDR1 reads SGHTA; CDR2 reads FQGNSA. The DNA for the CDR3 is TGTGCCAGCAGCTTAGCCCGCGGGCAGTTCTTC. This codes for CASSLARGQFF.

There are a few counts of this clone. The chain carries TRBV7-9 and TRBJ1-1, with D hard to call. V was shortened by 5 bases and J by 1 base, with 11 bases between the two germline ends. Germline CDR1 reads SEHNR; CDR2 reads FQNEAQ (reference sequence). The length of the CDR3 is 14 residues. As DNA, the CDR3 is TGTGCCAGCAGCGTGGTGCAGAGGAACACTGAAGCTTTCTTT. This translates into CASSVVQRNTEAFF.

The rearrangement links TRBV28 to TRBJ1-1, with 7 bases fitting TRBD1. The CDR3 length is 13 residues. Germline V gives CDR1 MDHEN, CDR2 SYDVKM. Trimming at V came to 6 bases and at J to 3 bases, leaving 4 bases not matched to a gene. Here the CDR3 DNA reads TGTGCCAGCAGCTCGGGACAGCACACTGAAGCTTTCTTT. Its translation is CASSSGQHTEAFF.

The table lists this clone with a count of one. The chain is built from TRBV7-3 and TRBJ2-1; D gene ambiguous. The V end was cut by 4 bases, the J end by 1 base, with 11 bases between. The CDR3 consists of 15 residues. Germline assignment: CDR1 SGHTA and CDR2 FQGTGA. As DNA, the CDR3 is TGTGCCAGCAGCTCCCCCTCGAGATCCTACAATGAGCAGTTCTTC. This translates into CASSSPSRSYNEQFF.

The V call is TRBV7-3, the J call TRBJ2-3, with 10 nucleotides matching TRBD1. The CDR3 spans 15 residues. The V gene end was trimmed by 6 bases and the J gene end by 5 bases; junction bases not matched to a gene: 8. Germline V gives CDR1 SGHTA, CDR2 FQGTGA. The CDR3 loop is CASSKRGTGVDTQYF. The CDR3 nucleotides read TGTGCCAGCAGTAAAAGAGGGACAGGGGTAGATACGCAGTATTTT.

The chain couples TRBV6-5 to TRBJ2-7; D is possibly TRBD1 or TRBD2 (5 bases each). From germline, CDR1 is MNHEY and CDR2 SVGAGI. The length of the CDR3 is 14 residues. Trimming left V 6 bases short and J 1 base short, with 13 bases between. The CDR3 bases are TGTGCCAGCAGGGGGAGAGGGACGTCCTACGAGCAGTACTTC. As protein: CASRGRGTSYEQYF.

This sequence joins TRBV7-2 and TRBJ2-7; D might be TRBD1 (6 bases). Germline V CDR1 and CDR2: SGHTA, FQGNSA. This CDR3 comprises 16 residues. V dropped 5 bases and J dropped 0 bases, with 17 bases sitting between them. The CDR3 coding sequence is TGTGCCAGCAGCCCTCTATGGGGGCAGCGCTCCTACGAGCAGTACTTC. Its protein is CASSPLWGQRSYEQYF.

The CDR3 coding sequence is TGCAGTGCTGGGAACCTGAAGCCCCAGCATTTT. Its translation: CSAGNLKPQHF. V usage is TRBV20-1 and J usage is TRBJ1-5; unclear D gene. The CDR3 contains 11 residues. Trimming took off 5 bases at V and 8 bases at J, with 10 bases between the two ends. Germline CDR1 is DFQATT and CDR2 is SNEGSKA (reference sequence).

The J gene is TRBJ2-5, the V gene TRBV5-1; D is ambiguous. This CDR3 is 14 amino acids long. CDR1 is SGHRS, CDR2 YFSETQ, per germline. V lost 4 bases and J lost 3, with 13 bases in between. The CDR3 reads CASSAYFREETQYF. For the CDR3, the DNA is TGCGCCAGCAGCGCCTATTTTCGGGAAGAGACCCAGTACTTC.

The V gene is TRBV28, the J gene TRBJ1-1, with D possibly matching TRBD1 (6 bases). Germline CDR1 MDHEN, CDR2 SYDVKM. This CDR3 is built from 13 residues. Deletions cut 8 bases from V and 2 bases from J, with 12 bases between. CDR3 coding DNA: TGTGCCAGCCTGTCGGGGGGCAACACTGAAGCTTTCTTT. This gives the protein CASLSGGNTEAFF.

The V call is TRBV28, the J call TRBJ2-7; 8 bases line up with TRBD2. This CDR3 is 15 amino acids long. V gave up 5 bases and J gave up 7 bases; unmatched junction bases: 13. Germline assignment: CDR1 MDHEN and CDR2 SYDVKM. The CDR3 sequence: CASSDNLAGWGEQYF. CDR3 bases: TGTGCCAGCAGTGATAACCTAGCGGGTTGGGGGGAGCAGTACTTC.

The chain combines TRBV4-3 with TRBJ1-4; 7 bases align to TRBD1. Germline CDR1 and CDR2: LGHNA and YSLEER. V shed 3 bases and J 7 bases; nucleotides not matched to a gene: 5. This CDR3 contains 14 residues. The CDR3: CASSQADRAEKLFF. The CDR3 DNA reads as TGCGCCAGCAGCCAGGCTGACAGGGCTGAAAAACTGTTTTTT.

This clone appeared once. This chain links TRBV9 with TRBJ1-2; TRBD1 matches 8 bases. The CDR3 has 15 residues. Per the germline V gene, CDR1 is SGDLS and CDR2 is YYNGEE. After removal of 1 base from V and 7 bases from J, the junction contained 9 bases not matched to a gene. This chain's CDR3 is CASSVTGTGALGYTF. The CDR3 DNA follows: TGTGCCAGCAGCGTAACCGGGACAGGAGCTCTTGGCTACACCTTC.

The rearrangement joins TRBV27 to TRBJ2-3, with 10 bases matching TRBD2. V dropped 6 bases and J dropped 0; count of bases not matched to a gene: 6. This CDR3 contains 16 residues. Germline CDR1 reads MNHEY; CDR2 reads SMNVEV (reference sequence). CDR3 DNA sequence: TGTGCCAGCAGAATAGCGGGGGGCACTAGCACAGATACGCAGTATTTT. It translates to CASRIAGGTSTDTQYF.

The chain has TRBV18 and TRBJ2-7; weak D call: TRBD1 (6 bases). The CDR3 runs 18 residues. The germline V gene encodes CDR1 KGHSH and CDR2 LQKENI. The V end was cut by 3 bases, the J end by 2 bases, with 23 bases between. The CDR3 DNA reads as TGTGCCAGCTCACCCAACTCTTTAGGGGGACGTACCACCTACGAGCAGTACTTC. Protein: CASSPNSLGGRTTYEQYF.

The table lists this clone with a few counts. The chain employs TRBV19 and TRBJ1-3, with TRBD1 matching over 7 bases. V lost 5 bases and J lost 0; bases outside the gene matches: 10. The CDR3 runs 17 residues. Per the germline V gene, CDR1 is LNHDA and CDR2 is SQIVND (reference sequence). Here the CDR3 DNA reads TGTGCCAGTAGTGACCCAGCACAGGGGTTCTCTGGAAACACCATATATTTT. Its protein product is CASSDPAQGFSGNTIYF.

This chain links TRBV7-2 with TRBJ2-7, with unresolved D. This CDR3 region has 14 residues. CDR1 and CDR2 from the germline V gene are SGHTA and FQGNSA. V lost 1 base to trimming and J lost 5 bases, with 12 bases between them. Written as DNA, the CDR3 is TGTGCCAGCAGCTTAGTATATGGGGTAAACGAGCAGTACTTC. Amino acid sequence: CASSLVYGVNEQYF.

The chain employs TRBV27 and TRBJ2-6; possibly TRBD2 for D (6 bases). Germline CDR1 and CDR2: MNHEY and SMNVEV (reference sequence). CDR3 length: 15 amino acids. V lost 6 bases and J 2 bases, leaving 11 bases between the germline ends. CDR3 bases: TGTGCCAGCAGCCCCGGCGGGGCTGGGGCCAACGTCCTGACTTTC. Amino acid sequence: CASSPGGAGANVLTF.

The V gene is TRBV5-1, the J gene TRBJ1-1; 7 bases match TRBD1. The V segment lost 4 bases and the J segment 6 bases; nucleotides outside the gene matches: 9. The CDR3 contains 14 residues. Per the germline V gene, CDR1 is SGHRS and CDR2 is YFSETQ. The CDR3 protein is CASSQDRAGAEAFF. CDR3 nucleotide sequence: TGCGCCAGCAGCCAAGACAGGGCTGGCGCTGAAGCTTTCTTT.

The sample holds one count of this clone. The chain has TRBV5-1 and TRBJ2-3; 7 positions match TRBD1. Germline-derived CDR1 and CDR2 are SGHRS and YFSETQ. J lost 1 base, V lost 4 bases, and 3 bases had no gene match. This CDR3 contains 14 residues. This CDR3 is CASSRQGGTDTQYF. Here the CDR3 DNA reads TGCGCCAGCAGCAGACAGGGTGGCACAGATACGCAGTATTTT.

The chain links TRBV11-3 to TRBJ2-1; weak D call: TRBD1 (5 bases). Trimming pared 4 bases from V and 12 bases from J, leaving 16 bases between. Looked up from germline, CDR1 is SGHNT and CDR2 is YENEEA. CDR3 length: 13 amino acids. The CDR3 spells CASSSYRSSVQFF. Here the CDR3 DNA reads TGTGCCAGCAGCTCGTACAGGTCCAGCGTGCAGTTCTTC.

The chain employs TRBV11-2 and TRBJ2-5; maybe TRBD1 (6 bases). The CDR3 loop spans 14 amino acids. V was clipped by 3 bases and J by 3 bases, with 11 bases between them. CDR1 and CDR2 from the germline V gene are SGHAT and FQNNGV. CDR3 bases: TGTGCCAGCAGCTTGGACAGACAGAAAGAGACCCAGTACTTC. This gives the protein CASSLDRQKETQYF. The full variable domain, with the rest looked up from reference TRBV11-2 and TRBJ2-5, is EAGVAQSPRYKIIEKRQSVAFWCNPISGHATLYWYQQILGQGPKLLIQFQNNGVVDDSQLPKDRFSAERLKGVDSTLKIQPAKLEDSAVYLCASSLDRQKETQYFGPGTRLLVL.